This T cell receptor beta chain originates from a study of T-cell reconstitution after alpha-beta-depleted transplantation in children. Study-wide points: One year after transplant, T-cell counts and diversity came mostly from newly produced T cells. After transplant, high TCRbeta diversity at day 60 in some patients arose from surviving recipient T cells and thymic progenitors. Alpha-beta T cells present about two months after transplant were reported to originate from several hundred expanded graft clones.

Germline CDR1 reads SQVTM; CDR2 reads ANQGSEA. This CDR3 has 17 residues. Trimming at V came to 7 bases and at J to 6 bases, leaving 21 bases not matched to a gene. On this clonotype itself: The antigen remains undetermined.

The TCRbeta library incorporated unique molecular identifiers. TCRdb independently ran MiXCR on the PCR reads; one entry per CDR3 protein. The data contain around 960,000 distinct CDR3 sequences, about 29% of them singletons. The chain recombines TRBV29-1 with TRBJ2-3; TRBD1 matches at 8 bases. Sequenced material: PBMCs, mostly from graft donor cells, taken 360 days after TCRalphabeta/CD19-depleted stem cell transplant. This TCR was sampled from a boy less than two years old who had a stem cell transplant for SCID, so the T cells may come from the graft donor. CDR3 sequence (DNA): TGCAGCGCTGTTGGAGACCTCGACAGGGGATACGGGGATACGCAGTATTTT. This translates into CSAVGDLDRGYGDTQYF.